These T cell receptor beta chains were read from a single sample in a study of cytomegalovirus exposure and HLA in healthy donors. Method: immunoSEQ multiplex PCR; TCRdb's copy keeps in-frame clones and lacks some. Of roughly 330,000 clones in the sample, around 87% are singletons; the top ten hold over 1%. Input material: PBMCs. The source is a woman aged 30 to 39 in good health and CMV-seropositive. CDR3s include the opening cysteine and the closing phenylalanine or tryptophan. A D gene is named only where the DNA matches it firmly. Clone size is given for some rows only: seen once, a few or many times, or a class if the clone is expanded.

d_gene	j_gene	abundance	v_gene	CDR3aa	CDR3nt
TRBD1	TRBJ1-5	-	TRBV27	CASSLETGGVYDLNQPQHF	TGTGCCAGCAGTTTAGAGACAGGGGGTGTCTATGACCTAAATCAGCCCCAGCATTTT
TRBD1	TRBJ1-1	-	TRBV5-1	CASSLNPRDRSNTEAFF	TGCGCCAGCAGTTTAAACCCTAGGGACAGGTCGAACACTGAAGCTTTCTTT
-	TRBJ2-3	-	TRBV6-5	CASRRREVDTQYF	TGTGCCAGCCGGAGGAGGGAAGTAGATACGCAGTATTTT
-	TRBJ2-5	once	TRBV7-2	CASSFGGGGQTQYF	TGTGCCAGCAGCTTTGGAGGGGGCGGGCAGACCCAGTACTTC
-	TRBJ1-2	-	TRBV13	CASSIPGGGVNYGYTF	TGTGCCAGCAGCATCCCCGGGGGGGGCGTTAACTATGGCTACACCTTC
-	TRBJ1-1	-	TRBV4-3	CASSLQGSMAEAFF	TGCGCCAGCAGCCTACAGGGTTCCATGGCTGAAGCTTTCTTT
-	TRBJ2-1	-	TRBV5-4	CASSLATDYNEQFF	TGTGCCAGCAGCTTGGCAACCGACTACAATGAGCAGTTCTTC
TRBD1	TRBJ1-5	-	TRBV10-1	CASSDRTGGLDSNQPQHF	TGCGCCAGCAGCGACAGGACAGGGGGCCTTGATAGCAATCAGCCCCAGCATTTT
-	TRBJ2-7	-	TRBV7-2	CASSDRIQGPRGYEQYF	TGTGCCAGCAGCGATCGAATACAGGGACCCCGAGGGTACGAGCAGTACTTC
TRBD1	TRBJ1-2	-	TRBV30	CALLSGTDNYGYTF	TGTGCCTTGCTTTCGGGGACAGATAACTATGGCTACACCTTC
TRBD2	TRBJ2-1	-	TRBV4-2	CASSQAGGLAGGSEQFF	TGTGCCAGCAGCCAAGCAGGCGGACTAGCGGGGGGGTCTGAGCAGTTCTTC
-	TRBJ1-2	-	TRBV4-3	CASSQAVGEPRGYTF	TGCGCCAGCAGCCAAGCAGTAGGGGAGCCACGAGGCTACACCTTC
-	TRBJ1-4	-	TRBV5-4	CASSLESTGVEKLFF	TGTGCCAGCAGCTTGGAGTCTACTGGCGTAGAGAAACTGTTTTTT
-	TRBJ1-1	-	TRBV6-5	CASSYLGRVNTEAFF	TGTGCCAGCAGTTACTTGGGCAGGGTGAACACTGAAGCTTTCTTT
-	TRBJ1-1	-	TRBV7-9	CASSASRDITEAFF	TGTGCCAGCAGCGCAAGCAGGGATATCACTGAAGCTTTCTTT
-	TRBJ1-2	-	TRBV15	CATRKTGDTYGYTF	TGTGCCACCAGAAAGACGGGAGACACCTATGGCTACACCTTC
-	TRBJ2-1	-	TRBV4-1	CASSQEVSSQVGEQFF	TGCGCCAGCAGCCAAGAGGTCAGCTCCCAAGTAGGTGAGCAGTTCTTC
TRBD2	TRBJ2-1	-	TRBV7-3	CASSPRTLAGGHNEQFF	TGTGCCAGCAGCCCGCGAACATTAGCGGGAGGACACAATGAGCAGTTCTTC
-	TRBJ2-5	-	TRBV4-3	CASSPGIQETQYF	TGCGCCAGCAGCCCAGGGATACAAGAGACCCAGTACTTC
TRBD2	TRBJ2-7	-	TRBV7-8	CASSVRLGLAGGTSYEQYF	TGTGCCAGCAGCGTAAGATTGGGACTAGCGGGGGGTACCTCCTACGAGCAGTACTTC
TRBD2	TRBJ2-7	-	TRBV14	CASSQVRTSARKSYEQYF	TGTGCCAGCAGCCAAGTGAGGACTAGCGCCCGGAAATCCTACGAGCAGTACTTC
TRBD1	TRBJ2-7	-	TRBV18	CASSPKSSGQIGVFDF	TGTGCCAGCTCACCAAAGTCCTCGGGACAGATAGGGGTATTTGACTTC
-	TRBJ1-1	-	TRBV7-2	CASSLVGQNTEAFF	TGTGCCAGCAGCTTAGTCGGACAGAACACTGAAGCTTTCTTT
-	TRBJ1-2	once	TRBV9	CASSLGLRADYGYTF	TGTGCCAGCAGCCTAGGCCTCCGGGCAGACTATGGCTACACCTTC
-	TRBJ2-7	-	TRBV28	CASRVGKSSYEQYF	TGTGCCAGCAGGGTCGGCAAATCGTCATACGAGCAGTACTTC
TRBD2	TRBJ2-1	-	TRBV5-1	CASSLSPTSGIYNEQFF	TGCGCCAGCAGCTTAAGCCCGACTAGCGGAATATACAATGAGCAGTTCTTC
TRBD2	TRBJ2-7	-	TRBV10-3	CAISDAVFMGLAGQTAYEQYF	TGTGCCATCAGTGACGCGGTTTTTATGGGACTAGCGGGACAAACCGCCTACGAGCAGTACTTC
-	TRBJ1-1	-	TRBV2	CASSERLNTEAFF	TGTGCCAGCAGTGAGAGGTTAAACACTGAAGCTTTCTTT
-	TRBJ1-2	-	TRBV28	CASNRNRRGRVSGYTF	TGTGCCAGCAATCGAAATCGGAGGGGGAGGGTTAGTGGCTACACCTTC
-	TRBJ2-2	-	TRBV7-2	CASSSANTGELFF	TGTGCCAGCAGCTCAGCGAACACCGGGGAGCTGTTTTTT
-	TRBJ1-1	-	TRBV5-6	CASSVLGVNTEAFF	TGTGCCAGCAGTGTTTTGGGAGTGAACACTGAAGCTTTCTTT
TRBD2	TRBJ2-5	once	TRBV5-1	CASRSFPGTSVQETQYF	TGCGCCAGCAGGAGCTTTCCCGGGACTAGCGTACAAGAGACCCAGTACTTC
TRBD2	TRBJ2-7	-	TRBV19	CASSIGLGGSSYEQYF	TGTGCCAGTAGTATAGGTCTCGGCGGGAGCTCCTACGAGCAGTACTTC
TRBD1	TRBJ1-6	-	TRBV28	CASSFSDRAPSALHF	TGTGCCAGCAGTTTCAGTGACAGGGCCCCCTCGGCCCTCCACTTT
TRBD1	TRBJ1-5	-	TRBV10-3	CAISAEGTAGQPQHF	TGTGCCATCAGCGCGGAAGGGACAGCTGGTCAGCCCCAGCATTTT
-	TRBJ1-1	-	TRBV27	CASSFGRGYTEAFF	TGTGCCAGCAGTTTTGGTAGGGGGTACACTGAAGCTTTCTTT
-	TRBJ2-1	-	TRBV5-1	CASSQIQGRLAVEQFF	TGCGCCAGCAGCCAAATACAGGGACGGCTAGCGGTTGAGCAGTTCTTC
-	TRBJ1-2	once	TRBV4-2	CASSQEPGQSSYNYGYTF	TGTGCCAGCAGCCAAGAACCGGGACAAAGTTCCTATAACTATGGCTACACCTTC
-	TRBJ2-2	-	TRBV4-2	CASSQYGFNTGELFF	TGTGCCAGCAGCCAATACGGTTTCAACACCGGGGAGCTGTTTTTT
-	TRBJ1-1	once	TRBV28	CAVVNTEAFF	TGTGCCGTTGTGAACACTGAAGCTTTCTTT
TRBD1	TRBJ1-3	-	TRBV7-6	CASSGGQGEGNTIYF	TGTGCCAGCAGCGGTGGACAGGGGGAAGGAAACACCATATATTTT
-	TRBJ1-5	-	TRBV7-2	CASSSDRLRNQPQHF	TGTGCCAGCAGCTCCGACAGGTTGCGGAATCAGCCCCAGCATTTT
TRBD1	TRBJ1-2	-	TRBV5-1	CASSFRQTGDYGYTF	TGCGCCAGCAGCTTCAGGCAAACAGGGGACTATGGCTACACCTTC
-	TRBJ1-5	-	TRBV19	CASSWGPNQPQHF	TGTGCCAGTAGTTGGGGACCGAATCAGCCCCAGCATTTT
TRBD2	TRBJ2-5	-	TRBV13	CASSPILAGDQETQYF	TGTGCCAGCAGCCCCATACTAGCGGGGGACCAAGAGACCCAGTACTTC
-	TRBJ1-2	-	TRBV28	CASTVGSIYGYTF	TGTGCCAGCACGGTAGGGTCGATCTATGGCTACACCTTC
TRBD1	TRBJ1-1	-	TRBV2	CASREDRLGTEAFF	TGTGCCAGCAGGGAGGACAGGCTGGGCACTGAAGCTTTCTTT
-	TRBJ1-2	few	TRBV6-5	CASSPGTHYGYTF	TGTGCCAGCAGTCCCGGGACTCACTATGGCTACACCTTC